These 21 T cell receptor beta chains originate from one sample sequenced in a study of shared clonotypes between healthy human individuals. Profiled with immunoSEQ multiplex PCR; TCRdb holds only in-frame clones, not every one. The table has about 680,000 clones, around 67% seen once; the top ten hold about 1.7%. What was sequenced was memory CD4+ T cells sorted from blood. Subset of the sample: CD45RA-negative fraction. These receptors all come from a woman aged 25 to 39 in good health.

This chain joins TRBV28 and TRBJ2-1; D is unresolved. V gave up 6 bases and J gave up 0 bases, with 12 bases separating them. Germline lookup yields CDR1 MDHEN and CDR2 SYDVKM. This CDR3 has 15 residues. The CDR3, as DNA: TGTGCCAGCAGACTTATAGGGAACTCCTACAATGAGCAGTTCTTC. Translating it yields CASRLIGNSYNEQFF.

The chain joins TRBV30 to TRBJ1-3; D uncertain. CDR1 and CDR2 from the germline V gene are GTSNPN and SVGIG (reference sequence). The CDR3 consists of 13 residues. Trimming left V 0 bases short and J 0 bases short, with 3 bases between. The CDR3 coding sequence is TGTGCCTGGAGTGTCCCCTCTGGAAACACCATATATTTT. Translating it yields CAWSVPSGNTIYF.

The chain has TRBV28 and TRBJ2-1, with TRBD2 identical over 11 bases. The CDR3 is 15 residues long. The germline V gene encodes CDR1 MDHEN and CDR2 SYDVKM. After removal of 5 bases from V and 4 bases from J, the junction contained 4 bases not matched to a gene. The CDR3 DNA sequence: TGTGCCAGCAGTGGGACTAGCGGATTTTACAATGAGCAGTTCTTC. Protein product: CASSGTSGFYNEQFF.

The rearrangement links TRBV18 to TRBJ2-7, with D perhaps TRBD1 (5 bases). There are 14 residues in the CDR3. The V and J ends lost 1 base and 2 bases respectively, with 9 bases between them. Germline assignment: CDR1 KGHSH and CDR2 LQKENI. CDR3 DNA: TGTGCCAGCTCACCACGGGGCGATCCCTACGAGCAGTACTTC. Amino acid sequence: CASSPRGDPYEQYF. The complete variable domain, with remaining parts taken from reference TRBV18 and TRBJ2-7, reads NAGVMQNPRHLVRRRGQEARLRCSPMKGHSHVYWYRQLPEEGLKFMVYLQKENIIDESGMPKERFSAEFPKEGPSILRIQQVVRGDSAAYFCASSPRGDPYEQYFGPGTRLTVT.

In its sample, this clone was seen many times. This chain links TRBV10-1 with TRBJ1-3; D gene unclear. CDR1 is WNHNN and CDR2 is SYGVQD in the germline V gene (reference sequence). V was shortened by 1 base and J by 0 bases, with 19 bases between the two germline ends. The CDR3 runs 19 residues. Here the CDR3 reads CASSEFSLARPNSGNTIYF. DNA of the CDR3: TGCGCCAGCAGTGAGTTCTCCTTGGCGAGACCGAACTCTGGAAACACCATATATTTT.

The chain links TRBV28 to TRBJ2-2; 9 bases are a match to TRBD2. Germline V gives CDR1 MDHEN, CDR2 SYDVKM. The CDR3 totals 15 residues. Unmatched junction bases numbered 6, after V lost 3 bases and J lost 7 bases. CDR3 residues: CASSFSGRMHGELFF. The CDR3, as DNA: TGTGCCAGCAGTTTTAGCGGGAGAATGCACGGGGAGCTGTTTTTT.

This clone has only one observation. One end of the junction varies from germline; a read error may be responsible. The chain has TRBV11-2 and TRBJ1-1, with 9 nucleotides matching TRBD1. The germline gives CDR1 SGHAT, CDR2 FQNNGV. The CDR3 totals 14 residues. In DNA form, the CDR3 reads TGTGCCAGCAGCTCCGGACAGGGGAACTCTGAAGCTTTCTTT. Residues: CASSSGQGNSEAFF.

This clone was picked up many times. The J gene is TRBJ1-1, the V gene TRBV18; a weak D match, TRBD1 (5 bases). This CDR3 spans 14 amino acids. V lost 3 bases to trimming and J lost 5 bases, with 13 bases between them. CDR1 is KGHSH and CDR2 is LQKENI in the germline V gene. CDR3 coding DNA: TGTGCCAGCTCACCGCAGGGATTTGGTACTGAAGCTTTCTTT. It translates to CASSPQGFGTEAFF.

The chain recombines TRBV28 with TRBJ1-4; D perhaps matches TRBD1 (5 bases). V lost 6 bases and J lost 3, with 20 bases in between. Germline V CDR1 and CDR2: MDHEN, SYDVKM. The CDR3 length is 17 residues. The CDR3 sequence is CASSDIRALRANEKLFF. The CDR3 bases are TGTGCCAGCAGCGATATCAGGGCTCTGCGGGCTAATGAAAAACTGTTTTTT.

The chain is built from TRBV19 and TRBJ2-5; no definite D call. Germline CDR1 LNHDA, CDR2 SQIVND (reference sequence). CDR3 length equals 14 residues. V was pared by 5 bases and J by 1 base, with 11 bases between. In DNA, the CDR3 is TGTGCCAGTAGTCCCCGTAGAACCCAAGAGACCCAGTACTTC. Translating gives CASSPRRTQETQYF.

V usage is TRBV19 and J usage is TRBJ2-3; 11 bases are shared with TRBD2. CDR3 length: 17 amino acids. J was trimmed by 6 bases and V by 3 bases; bases with no gene match: 11. Germline CDR1 reads LNHDA; CDR2 reads SQIVND (reference sequence). The CDR3 nucleotides are TGTGCCAGTAGTATCCGGGGTAGCGGGAGGGCCATGGATACGCAGTATTTT. Translated: CASSIRGSGRAMDTQYF.

This clone was seen a handful of times. The chain carries TRBV5-1 and TRBJ2-3; D gene unclear. This CDR3 contains 14 residues. V gave up 0 bases and J gave up 2 bases, with 7 bases separating them. Per the germline V gene, CDR1 is SGHRS and CDR2 is YFSETQ. The CDR3 sequence is CASSLGHPTDTQYF. As DNA, the CDR3 is TGCGCCAGCAGCTTGGGGCACCCCACAGATACGCAGTATTTT.

The V gene is TRBV27, the J gene TRBJ2-7; 11 bases map to TRBD2. The CDR3 runs 16 residues. The V and J ends lost 8 bases and 0 bases, in that order; junction bases with no gene match: 9. The germline gives CDR1 MNHEY, CDR2 SMNVEV (reference sequence). The CDR3 region is CASSLALAGGSYEQYF. CDR3 DNA sequence: TGTGCCAGCTCTCTTGCCCTAGCGGGAGGCTCCTACGAGCAGTACTTC.

V gene TRBV27 combines with J gene TRBJ1-3, with D possibly matching TRBD1 (5 bases). The CDR3 consists of 13 residues. Between the trimmed V and J ends, which lost 6 bases and 2 bases, there was a span of 8 bases. Germline V gene sequence: CDR1 MNHEY, CDR2 SMNVEV (reference sequence). This CDR3 reads CASRPGPGNTIYF. CDR3 in DNA: TGTGCCAGCAGACCGGGGCCTGGAAACACCATATATTTT.

The table lists this clone with a few counts. V is TRBV9 and J is TRBJ1-2, with D possibly matching TRBD1 (5 bases). CDR1 and CDR2 from the germline V gene are SGDLS and YYNGEE. The CDR3 extends over 15 amino acids. Trimming removed 4 bases at V and 2 bases at J, with 15 bases between. The CDR3 DNA reads TGTGCCAGCAGCTCACCGGGACTGATCAACTATGGCTACACCTTC. Translating gives CASSSPGLINYGYTF.

V is TRBV6-5 and J is TRBJ1-4; D is undetermined. The CDR3 runs to 14 residues. The V end lost 6 bases, the J end lost 8 bases, and 16 bases lay between the germline ends. Germline V gives CDR1 MNHEY, CDR2 SVGAGI. CDR3 protein: CASSPTGVGEKLFF. CDR3 nucleotides: TGTGCCAGCAGCCCCACTGGAGTAGGAGAAAAACTGTTTTTT.

This chain links TRBV28 with TRBJ1-6, with 10 bases aligning to TRBD1. This CDR3 has 15 residues. Looked up from germline, CDR1 is MDHEN and CDR2 is SYDVKM. With 2 bases clipped from V and 8 bases from J, the junction kept 3 bases outside the gene matches. DNA for the CDR3: TGTGCCAGCAGTTTACGACAGGGGGCCGATTCACCCCTCCACTTT. Its protein product is CASSLRQGADSPLHF.

This clone showed up just a few times. The chain links TRBV6-5 to TRBJ1-1; TRBD1 might be the D (6 bases). The germline V and J ends were trimmed by 6 bases and 4 bases, with 15 bases remaining between them. The CDR3 totals 14 residues. Germline lookup yields CDR1 MNHEY and CDR2 SVGAGI. The CDR3 protein is CASSGQYLGTEAFF. Written as DNA, the CDR3 is TGTGCCAGCAGCGGACAGTACTTGGGCACTGAAGCTTTCTTT.

A note on this clone: At one end, the junction sequence differs from germline, possibly due to a read error. The chain carries TRBV28 and TRBJ2-7, with D hard to call. The length of the CDR3 is 13 residues. Germline lookup yields CDR1 MDHEN and CDR2 SYDVKM. The CDR3: CASSFRHSYEQNF. The CDR3 DNA reads TGTGCCAGCAGTTTCCGACACAGCTACGAGCAGAACTTC. Looking up the rest from reference TRBV28 and TRBJ2-7 gives the full variable domain: DVKVTQSSRYLVKRTGEKVFLECVQDMDHENMFWYRQDPGLGLRLIYFSYDVKMKEKGDIPEGYSVSREKKERFSLILESASTNQTSMYLCASSFRHSYEQNFGPGTRLTVT.

This chain joins TRBV19 and TRBJ2-5; D is perhaps TRBD1 (8 bases). V dropped 6 bases and J dropped 4 bases, with 12 bases sitting between them. From germline, CDR1 is LNHDA and CDR2 SQIVND (reference sequence). The CDR3 extends over 13 amino acids. CDR3 sequence: CASRTGEGETQYF. As DNA, the CDR3 is TGTGCCAGTAGGACAGGGGAGGGAGAGACCCAGTACTTC.

V is TRBV12-1 and J is TRBJ2-3; the DNA was not compared with TRBD2, the D call given in the table. TRBV12-1 is deemed a pseudogene. There are 17 residues in the CDR3. CDR3 in amino acids: CASSSGLAGVSTDTQYF. CDR3 in DNA: TGTGCCAGCAGCTCGGGACTAGCGGGAGTGAGCACAGATACGCAGTATTTT.